Listed below are T cell receptor beta chains from one sample, sequenced in a study of Graves' ophthalmopathy and Graves' hyperthyroidism. TCRdb processed the multiplex PCR reads anew with MiXCR; each CDR3 protein has one entry. The sample gives about 740,000 distinct CDR3 sequences, roughly two fifths of which show up once; about 40% is in the top ten. Sample: peripheral blood. All receptors come from an adult man with Graves' ophthalmopathy. CDR3s include the opening cysteine and the closing phenylalanine or tryptophan. Each record gives: J gene, clone size, V gene, CDR3 protein. Size is omitted from some rows. Given values are once, few, many or a class for expanded clones.

j_gene: TRBJ2-7; abundance: many; v_gene: TRBV15; CDR3aa: CATSREVQGSYEQYF
j_gene: TRBJ2-5; abundance: .; v_gene: TRBV2; CDR3aa: CASKREDKETQYF
j_gene: TRBJ1-6; abundance: many; v_gene: TRBV7-9; CDR3aa: CASSLGDRVYSPLHF
j_gene: TRBJ1-5; abundance: many; v_gene: TRBV7-8; CDR3aa: CASSLGSGVGNQPQHF
j_gene: TRBJ1-3; abundance: .; v_gene: TRBV7-9; CDR3aa: CASSPLGQGNTIYF
j_gene: TRBJ1-1; abundance: .; v_gene: TRBV4-3; CDR3aa: CASSAGTGVEAFF
j_gene: TRBJ1-1; abundance: .; v_gene: TRBV11-2; CDR3aa: CASGAFWGTNTEAFF
j_gene: TRBJ1-2; abundance: .; v_gene: TRBV2; CDR3aa: CASREGTVENGYTF
j_gene: TRBJ2-2; abundance: .; v_gene: TRBV19; CDR3aa: CASSIEQGEWELFF
j_gene: TRBJ1-5; abundance: .; v_gene: TRBV20-1; CDR3aa: CSARRDSNQPQHF
j_gene: TRBJ2-7; abundance: .; v_gene: TRBV7-2; CDR3aa: CASSQVGGTSGYEQYF
j_gene: TRBJ2-7; abundance: many; v_gene: TRBV7-9; CDR3aa: CASSITGPFQIGEQYF
j_gene: TRBJ2-5; abundance: .; v_gene: TRBV25-1; CDR3aa: CASSARDFGTSAETQYF
j_gene: TRBJ2-7; abundance: few; v_gene: TRBV7-2; CDR3aa: CASSSITYEQYF
j_gene: TRBJ2-7; abundance: many; v_gene: TRBV7-2; CDR3aa: CASSRTRKAYEQYF
j_gene: TRBJ2-7; abundance: many; v_gene: TRBV7-9; CDR3aa: CASSWPGLGEQYF
j_gene: TRBJ1-2; abundance: few; v_gene: TRBV19; CDR3aa: CASMISRDGRESYGYTF
j_gene: TRBJ2-5; abundance: many; v_gene: TRBV2; CDR3aa: CASSVDRGYQETQYF
j_gene: TRBJ1-2; abundance: .; v_gene: TRBV7-9; CDR3aa: CASSSVEGYGYTF
j_gene: TRBJ1-1; abundance: .; v_gene: TRBV29-1; CDR3aa: CSANRYTGGTEAFF
j_gene: TRBJ2-2; abundance: few; v_gene: TRBV9; CDR3aa: CASSKGSGELFF
j_gene: TRBJ1-5; abundance: many; v_gene: TRBV19; CDR3aa: CASSIFRDHQPQHF
j_gene: TRBJ1-5; abundance: once; v_gene: TRBV29-1; CDR3aa: CSSQEIGSHQPQHF
j_gene: TRBJ2-7; abundance: many; v_gene: TRBV5-6; CDR3aa: CASSPQEQHEQYF
j_gene: TRBJ1-5; abundance: many; v_gene: TRBV7-2; CDR3aa: CASSLTWGAGHQPQHF
j_gene: TRBJ2-5; abundance: .; v_gene: TRBV29-1; CDR3aa: CSDYRWITGRGPETQYF
j_gene: TRBJ1-1; abundance: .; v_gene: TRBV29-1; CDR3aa: CSLGGASTEAFF
j_gene: TRBJ1-5; abundance: many; v_gene: TRBV7-9; CDR3aa: CASSYRNQPQHF
j_gene: TRBJ1-1; abundance: .; v_gene: TRBV5-4; CDR3aa: CASSFGDRADTEAFF
j_gene: TRBJ2-2; abundance: .; v_gene: TRBV25-1; CDR3aa: CASSEGWGTVNTGELFF
j_gene: TRBJ2-3; abundance: few; v_gene: TRBV10-3; CDR3aa: CAISGSGSTDTQYF
j_gene: TRBJ2-7; abundance: once; v_gene: TRBV2; CDR3aa: CASSLPGQGFHEQYF
j_gene: TRBJ1-4; abundance: .; v_gene: TRBV12-3/TRBV12-4; CDR3aa: CASRGMEDEKLFF
j_gene: TRBJ2-7; abundance: many; v_gene: TRBV20-1; CDR3aa: CSARSGTGGHEQYF
j_gene: TRBJ1-1; abundance: .; v_gene: TRBV7-2; CDR3aa: CASGRLAAATEAFF
j_gene: TRBJ1-1; abundance: .; v_gene: TRBV20-1; CDR3aa: CSAPPSTAMSEAFF
j_gene: TRBJ1-6; abundance: .; v_gene: TRBV6-5; CDR3aa: CASSYSLSSPPLHF
j_gene: TRBJ1-3; abundance: .; v_gene: TRBV7-1; CDR3aa: CASSPATTGPSGNTIYF
j_gene: TRBJ2-7; abundance: .; v_gene: TRBV7-9; CDR3aa: CAGSLKGSNPYEQYF
j_gene: TRBJ1-2; abundance: .; v_gene: TRBV7-9; CDR3aa: CASSPSRIQYGYTF
j_gene: TRBJ1-1; abundance: .; v_gene: TRBV10-3; CDR3aa: CAISEGGGSKNTEAFF
j_gene: TRBJ1-2; abundance: .; v_gene: TRBV14; CDR3aa: CASSQEGTGLARYGYTF
j_gene: TRBJ2-7; abundance: many; v_gene: TRBV7-9; CDR3aa: CASSPTGYYEQYF
j_gene: TRBJ1-1; abundance: .; v_gene: TRBV29-1; CDR3aa: CSGRTGVMNTEAFF
j_gene: TRBJ2-2; abundance: .; v_gene: TRBV12-3/TRBV12-4; CDR3aa: CASMIGGGTGELFF
j_gene: TRBJ1-1; abundance: .; v_gene: TRBV7-9; CDR3aa: CASSLGSGFQPQQVAFF
j_gene: TRBJ1-2; abundance: few; v_gene: TRBV12-3/TRBV12-4; CDR3aa: CASSQGVRIYGYTF
j_gene: TRBJ1-2; abundance: .; v_gene: TRBV7-2; CDR3aa: CASGHSQGVNGYTF
j_gene: TRBJ2-3; abundance: .; v_gene: TRBV29-1; CDR3aa: CSVRDWGTSTDTQYF
j_gene: TRBJ2-2; abundance: .; v_gene: TRBV25-1; CDR3aa: CASSGGTNTGELFF
j_gene: TRBJ2-2; abundance: few; v_gene: TRBV7-9; CDR3aa: CASSKDSGTGELFF
j_gene: TRBJ2-7; abundance: few; v_gene: TRBV20-1; CDR3aa: CSAKPVSSYEQYF
j_gene: TRBJ1-1; abundance: many; v_gene: TRBV29-1; CDR3aa: CSVGDRLNTEAFF
j_gene: TRBJ2-5; abundance: many; v_gene: TRBV7-6; CDR3aa: CASSLEAQGQETQYF